This T cell receptor beta chain was identified in a study of low-dose radiotherapy and immunotherapy resistance in tumors. On the study more broadly: Per fraction, Cohort 1 was given 0.5 Gy every 2 weeks, for a total of 6.5 Gy. Cyclophosphamide infusions of 200 mg/m2 came every two weeks, one day before radiation-immunotherapy. Aspirin 300 mg, taken orally and daily, was given to patients for four cycles from cycle 1 day 1.

This clonotype was picked up many times. TRAV- and TRBV-specific primers were used for first-strand cDNA, which covered alpha and beta chains. TCRs were put through 20 PCR cycles of amplification with Phusion. A constant-region primer and the V-primer adapter served as the primer pair. One entry per CDR3 protein results from TCRdb running MiXCR on the reads. The sample carries fewer than 90,000 distinct CDR3 sequences, around 30% recorded once. Indicated time point: before trial treatment. Nivolumab, ipilimumab, aspirin, low-dose cyclophosphamide and low-dose radiotherapy were given to donors. Trimming took 3 bases from V and 3 from J; bases not matched to a gene: 7. The germline gives CDR1 SGHTA, CDR2 FQGNSA. The CDR3 runs 16 residues.

The TCR was taken from a female donor with ovarian cancer. This sample comprised PBMCs, obtained before treatment. The chain joins TRBV7-2 to TRBJ2-7; 11 bases match TRBD1. CDR3: CASSLVVGTGGYEQYF. The CDR3 coding sequence is TGTGCCAGCAGCTTGGTCGTCGGGACAGGGGGCTACGAGCAGTACTTC. The full variable domain, rest sourced from reference TRBV7-2 and TRBJ2-7, is GAGVSQSPSNKVTEKGKDVELRCDPISGHTALYWYRQSLGQGLEFLIYFQGNSAPDKSGLPSDRFSAERTGGSVSTLTIQRTQQEDSAVYLCASSLVVGTGGYEQYFGPGTRLTVT.